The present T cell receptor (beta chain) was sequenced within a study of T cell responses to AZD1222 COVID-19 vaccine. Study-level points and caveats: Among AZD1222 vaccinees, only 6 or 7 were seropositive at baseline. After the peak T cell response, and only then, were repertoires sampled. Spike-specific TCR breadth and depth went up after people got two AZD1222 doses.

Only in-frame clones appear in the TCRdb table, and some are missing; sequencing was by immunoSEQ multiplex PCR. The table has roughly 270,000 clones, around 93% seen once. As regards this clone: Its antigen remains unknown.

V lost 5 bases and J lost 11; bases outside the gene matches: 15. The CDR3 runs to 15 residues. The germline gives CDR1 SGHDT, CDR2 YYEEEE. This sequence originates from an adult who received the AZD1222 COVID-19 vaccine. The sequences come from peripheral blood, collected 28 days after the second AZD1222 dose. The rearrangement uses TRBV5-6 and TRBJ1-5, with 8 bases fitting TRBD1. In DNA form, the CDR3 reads TGTGCCAGCAGTTCCGGGACAGGTCACCGATCGGCCCAGCATTTT. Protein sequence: CASSSGTGHRSAQHF.